The clone carrying this TCR beta chain was observed a few times. These data belong to a study of blood T cells in healthy people across ages. About the research overall: Capturing about one barcoded beta molecule per two T cells was achieved by template switching.

Each individual donor underwent a draw of approximately 10 milliliters of peripheral blood. A second roughly 7 to 11 cycle PCR used barcoded and J-beta primers. Per sample, CDR3-containing paired-end reads numbered at least 2.5 million. TCRdb processed the 5' RACE reads anew with MiXCR; each CDR3 protein has one entry. The sample records 450,000 to 700,000 distinct CDR3 sequences, 25% to 30% being singletons. Trimming pared 6 bases from V and 0 bases from J, leaving 14 bases between. Germline lookup yields CDR1 SQVTM and CDR2 ANQGSEA. The length of the CDR3 is 14 residues. The V gene is TRBV29-1, the J gene TRBJ1-1; D possibly corresponds to TRBD1 (6 bases). This clonotype was sampled from a woman in her 70s in good health. The sample taken for sequencing was blood. CDR3 sequence: CSVSGQHMNTEAFF. The CDR3, as DNA: TGCAGCGTCTCCGGACAGCACATGAACACTGAAGCTTTCTTT.